These 7 T cell receptor beta chains came from one sample sequenced in a study of blood T cell repertoires in COVID-19. Sequenced by immunoSEQ multiplex PCR; TCRdb stores in-frame clones only, minus some. The table lists 230,000 or so clones, roughly 88% of them singletons. What was sequenced was peripheral blood. These receptor sequences come from a man aged 35 to 55 who had recovered from COVID-19.

This clone was detected only a few times. In nucleotides, the CDR3 is TGTGCCAGCTCACCACAAGGACAGCCTTATGGCTACACCTTC. The encoded protein is CASSPQGQPYGYTF. The genes are TRBV18 and TRBJ1-2; possible D gene TRBD1, 6 bases. The CDR3 has 14 residues. Germline V gene sequence: CDR1 KGHSH, CDR2 LQKENI. The V gene lost 1 base and the J gene lost 5 bases, with 11 bases spanning the gap.

J is TRBJ2-1 and V is TRBV27; D perhaps matches TRBD1 (5 bases). Germline assignment: CDR1 MNHEY and CDR2 SMNVEV (reference sequence). The ends were cut back, 6 bases at V and 11 bases at J, with 17 bases in the middle. There are 13 residues in the CDR3. CDR3 sequence (DNA): TGTGCCAGCAGCTCCGCCGTGGGGCAGAAGCAGTTCTTC. Translated, it gives CASSSAVGQKQFF.

The V gene is TRBV10-1, the J gene TRBJ2-1; TRBD2 agrees at 7 bases. Germline V CDR1 and CDR2: WNHNN, SYGVQD (reference sequence). The ends lost 4 bases at V and 5 bases at J; junction bases unmatched: 14. The CDR3 length is 17 residues. This CDR3 reads CASSGKVDGRRNNEQFF. The CDR3 DNA follows: TGCGCCAGCAGTGGCAAGGTCGACGGGAGGCGGAACAATGAGCAGTTCTTC.

The V gene is TRBV6-5, the J gene TRBJ2-7; D gene ambiguous. This CDR3 spans 14 amino acids. Germline CDR1 and CDR2: MNHEY and SVGAGI. The V end lost 0 bases, the J end lost 0 bases, and 6 bases lay between the germline ends. The CDR3 is CASSYSSHSYEQYF. Written as DNA, the CDR3 is TGTGCCAGCAGTTACTCCAGTCACTCCTACGAGCAGTACTTC.

This sequence joins TRBV6-2 or TRBV6-3 and TRBJ1-2, with 8 positions matching TRBD1. This CDR3 has 14 amino acids. Germline V CDR1 and CDR2: MNHEY, SVGEGT. Trimming cost V 6 bases and J 7 bases; bases outside gene matches: 10. CDR3 nucleotides: TGTGCCAGCAGCCGCGGACAGGGAACCGGTGGCTACACCTTC. Its translation: CASSRGQGTGGYTF.

V usage is TRBV18 and J usage is TRBJ2-1; TRBD1 matches 8 bases. The CDR3 is 14 residues long. V trimming: 8 bases; J trimming: 0 bases; junction bases outside the gene matches: 3. CDR1 and CDR2 from the germline V gene are KGHSH and LQKENI. CDR3 in amino acids: CASTGQGSYNEQFF. The CDR3 region has the DNA TGTGCCAGCACCGGACAGGGCTCCTACAATGAGCAGTTCTTC. Filled out from reference TRBV18 and TRBJ2-1, the complete variable domain reads NAGVMQNPRHLVRRRGQEARLRCSPMKGHSHVYWYRQLPEEGLKFMVYLQKENIIDESGMPKERFSAEFPKEGPSILRIQQVVRGDSAAYFCASTGQGSYNEQFFGPGTRLTVL.

This chain links TRBV19 with TRBJ2-1; weak D call: TRBD2 (6 bases). Trimming removed 10 bases from V and 6 bases from J, with 28 bases in between. The CDR3 covers 17 residues. Germline V gene lookup returns CDR1 LNHDA and CDR2 SQIVND (reference sequence). CDR3 amino acids: CATKVQAGPIVGNEQFF. DNA for the CDR3: TGTGCCACTAAAGTTCAGGCGGGGCCTATAGTGGGCAATGAGCAGTTCTTC.